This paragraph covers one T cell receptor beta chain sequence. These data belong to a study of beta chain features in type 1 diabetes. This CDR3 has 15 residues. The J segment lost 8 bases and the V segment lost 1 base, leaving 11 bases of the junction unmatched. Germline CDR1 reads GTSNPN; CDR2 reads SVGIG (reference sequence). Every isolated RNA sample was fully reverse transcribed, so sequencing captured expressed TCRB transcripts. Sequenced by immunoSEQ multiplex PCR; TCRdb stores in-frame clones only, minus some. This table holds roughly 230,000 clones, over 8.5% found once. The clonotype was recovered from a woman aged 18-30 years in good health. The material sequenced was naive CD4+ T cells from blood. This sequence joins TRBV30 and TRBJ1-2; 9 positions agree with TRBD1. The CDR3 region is CAWSARQGVSTGYTF. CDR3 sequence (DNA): TGTGCCTGGAGTGCGCGACAGGGGGTCTCCACCGGCTACACCTTC.